This T cell receptor (beta chain) was recorded in a study of chemoradiotherapy in HPV16-positive cancers. About the research overall: Candidate HPV-specific clones and shared TCR motifs came from a couple of HPV16-positive patients.

TCRdb keeps only in-frame clones here, not all; method: immunoSEQ multiplex PCR. Of some 3,600 clones listed, around 94% are singletons. General study findings and limits: The functional HPV-specific definition rests on just a couple of HPV16-positive patients. Candidate HPV-specific clones and E7-related TCR motifs grew in tumor during treatment.

Per germline, CDR1 DFQATT and CDR2 SNEGSKA (reference sequence). Trimming shortened V by 1 base and J by 5 bases, and 5 bases separated the two germline ends. This CDR3 contains 11 residues. This clone was observed a single time. As yet, its antigen is unknown. The sequence was collected from a human donor with HPV-associated anogenital cancer. The V call is TRBV20-1, the J call TRBJ1-1; D is uncertain. The sample here was taken from a patient who underwent chemoradiotherapy. Here the CDR3 DNA reads TGCAGTGCTAGAGGCCTAACTGAAGCTTTCTTT. It yields the protein CSARGLTEAFF.